This TCR beta chain was captured in a study of response to subunit inactivated influenza vaccine. TCRdb recomputed calls from the RT-PCR reads with MiXCR, one row per CDR3 protein. The data show more than 500,000 distinct CDR3 sequences, roughly 10% seen once. In germline, CDR1 is MDHEN, CDR2 SYDVKM. This CDR3 has 16 residues. V trimming: 7 bases; J trimming: 1 base; junction bases outside the gene matches: 11. The table lists this clonotype with many counts. The same data also went into a second study, on T cells expressing NK-cell markers. That paper states: The TCR beta cDNA came from 5'RACE template switching with UMIs. It was from sorted CD3+CD56+NKG2C+, CD3+CD56+NKG2C- and CD3+CD56-NKG2C+ T cells that TCR beta repertoires came. Out of eight donors sequenced, seven tested HCMV-seropositive and the remaining one seronegative. Dominant NKG2C+ clonotypes made up roughly 1.0-8% of CD8+ T cells in a handful of donors.

This chain links TRBV28 with TRBJ1-1, with TRBD1 identical over 8 bases. Sequencing used PBMCs from blood, obtained on the day of vaccination. This clonotype originated in a middle-aged man who received an inactivated influenza vaccine. The CDR3 nucleotides are TGTGCCAGCACCACCGAGGCCGGGACAGGGAACACTGAAGCTTTCTTT. It translates to CASTTEAGTGNTEAFF.